This T cell receptor beta chain is drawn from a study of STAT5B mutations in CD4+ large granular lymphocyte leukemia. Study details: Among healthy donors, a particular HLA allele went with more CDR3 'QG' motifs. Study-wide findings and caveats: Compared with healthy controls (2/35), patient top clones favored TRBV06 (8/27).

The trim removed 2 bases at V and 2 bases at J, leaving 6 bases unmatched. From germline, CDR1 is SGHAT and CDR2 FQNNGV. This CDR3 comprises 16 residues. Authors' methods: A productive frequency of 2.59 x 10-5 was the lowest detectable. TCRdb's table, derived via immunoSEQ multiplex PCR, lists solely in-frame clones and lacks some. V and J calls and clone size are as listed in that table; D and trimming were resolved from the DNA. This table has about 32,000 clones, 85% to 90% appearing once. In regard to this clone: The antigen is undetermined.

This TCR came from a human donor in good health. The sample taken for sequencing was CD4+ T cells from blood buffy coats. This chain joins TRBV11-2 and TRBJ2-7; the match to TRBD1 covers 10 bases. In DNA form, the CDR3 reads TGTGCCAGCAGCTTACAAGGGACAGGGGCTACCTACGAGCAGTACTTC. Its translation is CASSLQGTGATYEQYF.